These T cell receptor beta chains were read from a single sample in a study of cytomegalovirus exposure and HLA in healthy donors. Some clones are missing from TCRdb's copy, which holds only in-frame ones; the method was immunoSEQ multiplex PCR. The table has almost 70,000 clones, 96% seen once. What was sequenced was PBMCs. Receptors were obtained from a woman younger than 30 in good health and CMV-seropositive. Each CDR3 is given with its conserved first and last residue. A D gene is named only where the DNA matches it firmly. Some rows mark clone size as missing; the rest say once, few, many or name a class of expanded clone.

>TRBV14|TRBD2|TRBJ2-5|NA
CASSQDSSLAGAIETQYF
TGTGCCAGCAGCCAAGATAGTAGCCTAGCGGGGGCCATCGAGACCCAGTACTTC
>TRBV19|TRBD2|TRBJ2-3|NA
CASANLGLAGTDTQYF
TGTGCCAGTGCGAACCTCGGACTAGCGGGCACAGATACGCAGTATTTT
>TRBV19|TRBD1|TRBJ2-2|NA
CASSARDRGFTGELFF
TGTGCCAGTAGCGCTAGGGACAGGGGATTCACCGGGGAGCTGTTTTTT
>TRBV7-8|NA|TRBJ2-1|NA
CASSLGGGEQFF
TGTGCCAGCAGCTTAGGAGGCGGAGAGCAGTTCTTC
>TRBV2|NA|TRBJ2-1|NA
CASSEDRGSYNEQFF
TGTGCCAGCAGTGAAGATCGGGGCTCCTACAATGAGCAGTTCTTC
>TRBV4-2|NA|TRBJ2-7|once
CASSQDSGAGEQYF
TGTGCCAGCAGCCAAGATTCGGGCGCGGGGGAGCAGTACTTC
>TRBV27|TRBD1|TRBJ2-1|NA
CASSLSRATGTGPRNNEQFF
TGTGCCAGCAGTTTATCCCGCGCAACCGGGACAGGGCCCCGGAACAATGAGCAGTTCTTC
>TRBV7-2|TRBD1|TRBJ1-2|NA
CASSLGTGYYGYTF
TGTGCCAGCAGCTTAGGGACAGGTTATTATGGCTACACCTTC
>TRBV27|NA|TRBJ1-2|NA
CASSFAGGGYTF
TGTGCCAGCAGTTTCGCAGGTGGAGGCTACACCTTC
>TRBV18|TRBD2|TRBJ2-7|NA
CASCTGGGRLCEQYF
TGTGCCAGCTGCACCGGGGGGGGACGCCTTTGCGAGCAGTACTTC
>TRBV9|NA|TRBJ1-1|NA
CASSVELASEAFF
TGTGCCAGCAGCGTAGAATTGGCATCTGAAGCTTTCTTT
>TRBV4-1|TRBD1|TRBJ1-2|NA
CASRPPGQSGNYGYTF
TGCGCCAGCAGGCCCCCGGGACAGTCCGGGAACTATGGCTACACCTTC
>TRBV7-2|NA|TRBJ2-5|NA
CASSQAETQYF
TGTGCCAGCAGCCAGGCAGAGACCCAGTACTTC
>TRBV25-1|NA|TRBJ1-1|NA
CASSDSTVGGVRTEAFF
TGTGCCAGCAGTGATTCAACTGTGGGGGGGGTTCGAACTGAAGCTTTCTTT
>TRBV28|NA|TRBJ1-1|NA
CASSPTIGTEAFF
TGTGCCAGCAGCCCGACAATAGGCACTGAAGCTTTCTTT
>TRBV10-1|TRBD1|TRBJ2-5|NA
CARGQGGETQYF
TGCGCCAGGGGACAGGGGGGAGAGACCCAGTACTTC
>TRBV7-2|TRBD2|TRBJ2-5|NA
CASSPRSGRRETQYF
TGTGCCAGCAGCCCTCGCAGCGGGAGAAGAGAGACCCAGTACTTC
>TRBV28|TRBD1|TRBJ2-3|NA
CASSIGQGVTDTQYF
TGTGCCAGCAGTATCGGACAGGGGGTCACAGATACGCAGTATTTT
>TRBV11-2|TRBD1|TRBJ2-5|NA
CASRSLRGQGETQYF
TGTGCCAGCAGGTCCCTCAGGGGGCAAGGGGAGACCCAGTACTTC
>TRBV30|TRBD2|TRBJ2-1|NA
CAWSTSGSEQFF
TGTGCCTGGAGCACTAGCGGGAGTGAGCAGTTCTTC
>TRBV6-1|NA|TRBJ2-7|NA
CASSVNREYEQYF
TGTGCCAGCAGTGTAAACAGAGAATACGAGCAGTACTTC
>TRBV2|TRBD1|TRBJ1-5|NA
CASREDRGPGRNQPQHF
TGTGCCAGCAGGGAAGACAGGGGACCGGGTCGCAATCAGCCCCAGCATTTT
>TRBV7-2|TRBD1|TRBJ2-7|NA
CASSRSGTDPVEQYF
TGTGCCAGCAGCCGGTCCGGGACAGACCCCGTCGAGCAGTACTTC
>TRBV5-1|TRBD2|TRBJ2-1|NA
CASSLAWSSGRAYNEQFF
TGCGCCAGCAGCTTGGCTTGGTCTAGCGGGAGGGCCTACAATGAGCAGTTCTTC
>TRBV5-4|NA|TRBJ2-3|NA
CASSFLATTSTDTQYF
TGTGCCAGCAGCTTTCTAGCGACCACTAGCACAGATACGCAGTATTTT
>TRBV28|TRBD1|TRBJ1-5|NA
CASSLTGMAQPQHF
TGTGCCAGCAGTTTGACAGGGATGGCTCAGCCCCAGCATTTT
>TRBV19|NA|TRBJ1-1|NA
CASSIDRRRTEAFF
TGTGCCAGTAGTATAGACAGGCGTAGGACTGAAGCTTTCTTT
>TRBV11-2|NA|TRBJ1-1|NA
CASSATGISVTEAFF
TGTGCCAGCAGCGCTACAGGGATTTCAGTAACTGAAGCTTTCTTT
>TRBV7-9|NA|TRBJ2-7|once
CASSLVQTTYEQYF
TGTGCCAGCAGCTTAGTTCAGACTACCTACGAGCAGTACTTC
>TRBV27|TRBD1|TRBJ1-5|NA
CASSPTGALQPQHF
TGTGCCAGCAGCCCCACAGGGGCTTTACAGCCCCAGCATTTT
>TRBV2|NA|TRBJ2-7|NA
CASSEPGTWTRGDSYEQYF
TGTGCCAGCAGTGAACCGGGGACTTGGACGAGAGGAGACTCCTACGAGCAGTACTTC
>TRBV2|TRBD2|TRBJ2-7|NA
CASSKTLLAGSYEQYF
TGTGCCAGCAGCAAAACTCTACTAGCGGGGTCCTACGAGCAGTACTTC
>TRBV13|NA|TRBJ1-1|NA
CASSFTGWESTNTEAFF
TGTGCCAGCAGCTTTACCGGTTGGGAGTCTACGAACACTGAAGCTTTCTTT
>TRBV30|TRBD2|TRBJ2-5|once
CAWNPSGRGETQYF
TGTGCCTGGAACCCTAGCGGGAGAGGGGAGACCCAGTACTTC
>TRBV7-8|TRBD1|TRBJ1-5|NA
CASSPRSGQGAPQPQHF
TGTGCCAGCAGCCCCCGCTCGGGACAGGGGGCCCCTCAGCCCCAGCATTTT
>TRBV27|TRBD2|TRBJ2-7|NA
CASSTRRTSGSTEQYF
TGTGCCAGCAGTACACGACGGACTAGCGGGAGTACCGAGCAGTACTTC
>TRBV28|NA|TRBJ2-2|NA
CASSLNPSGVHGELFF
TGTGCCAGCAGTTTAAATCCATCGGGGGTCCACGGGGAGCTGTTTTTT
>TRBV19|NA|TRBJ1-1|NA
CASSNRVNTEAFF
TGTGCCAGTAGCAACAGGGTTAACACTGAAGCTTTCTTT
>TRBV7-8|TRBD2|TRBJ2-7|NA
CASSLAVTHGGSGLRYEQYF
TGTGCCAGCAGCTTAGCCGTCACCCACGGCGGGAGCGGACTACGATACGAGCAGTACTTC
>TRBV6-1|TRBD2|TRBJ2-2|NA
CASSEAGQGLATGELFF
TGTGCCAGCAGTGAAGCGGGCCAGGGACTAGCGACGGGGGAGCTGTTTTTT
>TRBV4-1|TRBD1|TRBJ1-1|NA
CASSQAGTGSMITEAFF
TGCGCCAGCAGCCAGGCCGGGACAGGGAGTATGATCACTGAAGCTTTCTTT
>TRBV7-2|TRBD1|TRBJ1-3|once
CASSSDRVVDTIYF
TGTGCCAGCAGTTCGGACAGGGTTGTTGACACCATATATTTT
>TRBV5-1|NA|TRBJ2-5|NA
CASSLDSPQYF
TGCGCCAGCAGCCTCGACAGTCCGCAGTACTTC
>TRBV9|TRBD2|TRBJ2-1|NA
CASSVVVGGVNEQFF
TGTGCCAGCAGCGTAGTCGTGGGAGGGGTAAACGAGCAGTTCTTC
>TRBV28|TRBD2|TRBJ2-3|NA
CASSFSGLAGGGTDTQYF
TGTGCCAGCAGTTTTTCAGGACTAGCGGGAGGTGGCACAGATACGCAGTATTTT